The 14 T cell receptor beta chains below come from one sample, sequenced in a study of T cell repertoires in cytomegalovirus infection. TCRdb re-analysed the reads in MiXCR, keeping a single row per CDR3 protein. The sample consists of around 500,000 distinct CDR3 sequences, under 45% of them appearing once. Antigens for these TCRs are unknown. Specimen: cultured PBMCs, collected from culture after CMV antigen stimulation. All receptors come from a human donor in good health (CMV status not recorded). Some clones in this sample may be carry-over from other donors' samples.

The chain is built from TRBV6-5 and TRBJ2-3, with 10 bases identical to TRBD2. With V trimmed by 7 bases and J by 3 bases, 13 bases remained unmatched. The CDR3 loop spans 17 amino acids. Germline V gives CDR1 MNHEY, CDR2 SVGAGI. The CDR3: CASTTRASGSRTDTQYF. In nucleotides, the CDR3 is TGTGCCAGCACCACAAGAGCTAGCGGGAGTAGGACAGATACGCAGTATTTT.

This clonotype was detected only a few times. In DNA form, the CDR3 reads TGTGCCAGCAGCGGGGGCCTAGCACAGCAGTTCTTC. It specifies CASSGGLAQQFF. The chain recombines TRBV6-1 with TRBJ2-1, with D perhaps matching TRBD1 or TRBD2 (6 bases each). Trimming took off 6 bases at V and 11 bases at J, with 14 bases between the two ends. The CDR3 covers 12 residues. Germline CDR1 is MNHNS and CDR2 is SASEGT.

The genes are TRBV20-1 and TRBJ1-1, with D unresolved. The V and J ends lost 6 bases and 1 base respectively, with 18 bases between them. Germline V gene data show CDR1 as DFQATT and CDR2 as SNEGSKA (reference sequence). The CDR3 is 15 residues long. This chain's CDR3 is CSALPREVENTEAFF. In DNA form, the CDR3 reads TGCAGTGCCCTACCAAGGGAGGTTGAGAACACTGAAGCTTTCTTT.

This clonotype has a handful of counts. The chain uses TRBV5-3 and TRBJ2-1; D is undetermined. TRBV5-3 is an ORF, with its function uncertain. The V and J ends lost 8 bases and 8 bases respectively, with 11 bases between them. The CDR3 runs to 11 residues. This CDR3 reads CASSRAYEQFF. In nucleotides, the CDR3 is TGTGCCAGCAGTAGAGCGTATGAGCAGTTCTTC.

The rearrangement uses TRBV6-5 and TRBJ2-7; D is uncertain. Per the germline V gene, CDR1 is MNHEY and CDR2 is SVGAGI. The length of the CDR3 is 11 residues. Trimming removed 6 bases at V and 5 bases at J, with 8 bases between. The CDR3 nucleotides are TGTGCCAGCAGGAGGATCCACGAGCAGTACTTC. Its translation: CASRRIHEQYF.

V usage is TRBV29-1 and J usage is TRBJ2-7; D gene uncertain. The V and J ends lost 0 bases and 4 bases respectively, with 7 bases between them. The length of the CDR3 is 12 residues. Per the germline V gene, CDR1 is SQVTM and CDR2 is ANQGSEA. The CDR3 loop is CSVEDQPYEQYF. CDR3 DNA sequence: TGCAGCGTTGAAGATCAACCTTACGAGCAGTACTTC.

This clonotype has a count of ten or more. This CDR3 is CASSEANRVQPQHF. CDR3 nucleotides: TGTGCCAGCAGTGAAGCAAACAGAGTCCAGCCCCAGCATTTT. The chain links TRBV6-1 to TRBJ1-5; the D is unclear. V gave up 0 bases and J gave up 7 bases, with 10 bases separating them. The CDR3 totals 14 residues. Germline V gene lookup returns CDR1 MNHNS and CDR2 SASEGT.

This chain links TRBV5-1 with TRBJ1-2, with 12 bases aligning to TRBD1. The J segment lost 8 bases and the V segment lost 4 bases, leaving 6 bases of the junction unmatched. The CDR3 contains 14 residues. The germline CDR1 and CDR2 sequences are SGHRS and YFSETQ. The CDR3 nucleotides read TGCGCCAGCAGCACGGGACAGGGGGCGCTGGGCTACACCTTC. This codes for CASSTGQGALGYTF.

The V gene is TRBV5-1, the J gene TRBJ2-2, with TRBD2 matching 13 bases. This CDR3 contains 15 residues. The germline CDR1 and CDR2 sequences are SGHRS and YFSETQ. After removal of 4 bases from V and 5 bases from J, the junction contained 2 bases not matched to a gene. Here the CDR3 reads CASSQGLAGTGELFF. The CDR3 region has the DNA TGCGCCAGCAGCCAGGGACTAGCGGGAACCGGGGAGCTGTTTTTT.

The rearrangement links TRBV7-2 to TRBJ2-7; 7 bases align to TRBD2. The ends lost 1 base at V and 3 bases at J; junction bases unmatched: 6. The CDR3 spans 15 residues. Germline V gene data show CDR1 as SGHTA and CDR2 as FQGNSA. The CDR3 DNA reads TGTGCCAGCAGCTTAGTCGCGGGGGACTACTACGAGCAGTACTTC. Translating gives CASSLVAGDYYEQYF.

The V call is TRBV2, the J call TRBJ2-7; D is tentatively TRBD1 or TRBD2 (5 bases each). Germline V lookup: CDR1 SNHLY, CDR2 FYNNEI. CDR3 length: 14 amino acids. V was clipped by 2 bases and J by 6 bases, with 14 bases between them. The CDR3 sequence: CASSEQGLGVEQYF. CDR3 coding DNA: TGTGCCAGCAGTGAACAGGGCCTGGGGGTCGAGCAGTACTTC.

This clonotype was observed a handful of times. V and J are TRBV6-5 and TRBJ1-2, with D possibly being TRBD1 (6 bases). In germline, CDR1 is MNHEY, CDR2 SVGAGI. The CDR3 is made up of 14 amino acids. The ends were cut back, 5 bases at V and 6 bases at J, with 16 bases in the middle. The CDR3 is CASSHHRAGDGYTF. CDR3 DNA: TGTGCCAGCAGTCATCACCGAGCAGGGGATGGCTACACCTTC.

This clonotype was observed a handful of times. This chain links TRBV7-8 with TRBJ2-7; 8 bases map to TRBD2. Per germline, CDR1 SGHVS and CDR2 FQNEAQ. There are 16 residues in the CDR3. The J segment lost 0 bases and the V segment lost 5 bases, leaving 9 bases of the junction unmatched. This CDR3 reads CASSPRGGPDSYEQYF. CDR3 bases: TGTGCCAGCAGCCCCCGGGGGGGGCCGGACTCCTACGAGCAGTACTTC. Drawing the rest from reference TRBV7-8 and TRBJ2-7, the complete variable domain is GAGVSQSPRYKVAKRGQDVALRCDPISGHVSLFWYQQALGQGPEFLTYFQNEAQLDKSGLPSDRFFAERPEGSVSTLKIQRTQQEDSAVYLCASSPRGGPDSYEQYFGPGTRLTVT.

The CDR3 DNA sequence: TGCAGTGCTAGGACTAGCGGGAGGGCTTTCTACAATGAGCAGTTCTTC. The encoded protein is CSARTSGRAFYNEQFF. The chain employs TRBV20-1 and TRBJ2-1, with 14 bases that match TRBD2. Germline values: CDR1 DFQATT, CDR2 SNEGSKA (reference sequence). The CDR3 is 16 residues long. The V segment lost 3 bases and the J segment 3 bases; nucleotides outside the gene matches: 4.